Shown below are 11 T cell receptor beta chains from a single sample sequenced in a study of shared clonotypes between healthy human individuals. Generated by immunoSEQ multiplex PCR, the TCRdb table keeps only in-frame clones and is missing some. The table records about 1 million clones, around 76% of them present only once. Specimen: memory CD4+ T cells sorted from blood. Subset: CD45RA-negative fraction. The receptors were gathered from a man in his late teens or twenties in good health.

The V call is TRBV6-1, the J call TRBJ2-3; D is ambiguous. Trimming removed 10 bases from V and 3 bases from J, with 14 bases in between. CDR1 is MNHNS, CDR2 SASEGT, per germline. This CDR3 is built from 13 residues. The CDR3 region has the DNA TGTGCCACCCACCACGGGCAGACAGATACGCAGTATTTT. Translation gives CATHHGQTDTQYF.

This sequence joins TRBV28 and TRBJ1-2; no reliable D call. The CDR3 consists of 16 residues. Trimming removed 3 bases at V and 0 bases at J, with 14 bases between. Germline CDR1 is MDHEN and CDR2 is SYDVKM. This CDR3 reads CASSFPSGTSNYGYTF. The CDR3 region has the DNA TGTGCCAGCAGTTTTCCGTCCGGCACTTCTAACTATGGCTACACCTTC.

The chain uses TRBV30 and TRBJ2-7, with D hard to call. The V gene's germline CDR1 is GTSNPN and CDR2 SVGIG (reference sequence). V shed 0 bases and J shed 0 bases, with 9 bases lying between them. There are 14 residues in the CDR3. This chain's CDR3 is CAWSVGGYSYEQYF. CDR3 nucleotide sequence: TGTGCCTGGAGTGTGGGCGGATACTCCTACGAGCAGTACTTC.

This clone was seen ten or more times. The rearrangement joins TRBV5-6 to TRBJ1-6; no reliable D call. Trimming cost V 0 bases and J 0 bases, with 7 bases left between them. Germline CDR1 and CDR2: SGHDT and YYEEEE. The CDR3 consists of 16 residues. CDR3 protein: CASSLVDSSYNSPLHF. In nucleotides, the CDR3 is TGTGCCAGCAGCTTGGTTGATAGCTCCTATAATTCACCCCTCCACTTT.

V usage is TRBV15 and J usage is TRBJ1-1, with a possible D match to TRBD1 (6 bases). This CDR3 is built from 18 residues. The V gene's germline CDR1 is LNHNV and CDR2 YYDKDF (reference sequence). The ends were cut back, 4 bases at V and 1 base at J, with 22 bases in the middle. The CDR3 DNA reads TGTGCCACCAGCAAGCCCCGTCCCGACACAGGGCCGAACACTGAAGCTTTCTTT. This codes for CATSKPRPDTGPNTEAFF.

The CDR3 loop is CASSWLVDSTHRVGGNQPQHF. DNA for the CDR3: TGCGCCAGCAGTTGGTTAGTCGACAGCACACACCGGGTGGGGGGCAATCAGCCCCAGCATTTT. This chain uses TRBV5-1 with TRBJ1-5; D is perhaps TRBD1 (5 bases). This CDR3 has 21 amino acids. V dropped 5 bases and J dropped 2 bases, with 32 bases sitting between them. Germline lookup yields CDR1 SGHRS and CDR2 YFSETQ.

This chain uses TRBV28 with TRBJ2-1, with no clear D. The V and J ends lost 6 bases and 7 bases respectively, with 10 bases between them. CDR3 length: 12 amino acids. Germline V gene sequence: CDR1 MDHEN, CDR2 SYDVKM. CDR3 residues: CASSPYGNEQFF. For the CDR3, the DNA is TGTGCCAGCAGCCCCTATGGGAATGAGCAGTTCTTC.

The chain uses TRBV5-1 and TRBJ1-4; 7 nucleotides match TRBD1. CDR1 and CDR2 from the germline V gene are SGHRS and YFSETQ. V trimming: 4 bases; J trimming: 5 bases; junction bases outside the gene matches: 5. The CDR3 consists of 14 residues. The CDR3 sequence is CASSRDSRNEKLFF. Written as DNA, the CDR3 is TGCGCCAGCAGCCGGGACAGTAGGAATGAAAAACTGTTTTTT.

The rearrangement links TRBV7-9 to TRBJ2-7; 11 nucleotides align to TRBD2. Germline V gene data show CDR1 as SEHNR and CDR2 as FQNEAQ (reference sequence). CDR3 length equals 15 residues. V gave up 4 bases and J gave up 4 bases; unmatched junction bases: 6. In DNA form, the CDR3 reads TGTGCCAGCAGCTCAGAAACTAGCGGGAGTTACGAGCAGTACTTC. The encoded protein is CASSSETSGSYEQYF.

The V and J genes are TRBV10-3 and TRBJ2-7; the match to TRBD2 covers 8 bases. Germline V lookup: CDR1 ENHRY, CDR2 SYGVKD. The CDR3 totals 14 residues. The ends lost 3 bases at V and 3 bases at J; junction bases unmatched: 4. CDR3 region: CAISDDLAGYEQYF. DNA of the CDR3: TGTGCCATCAGTGATGACCTAGCGGGCTACGAGCAGTACTTC.

This clone is a singleton in its sample. This chain joins TRBV5-5 and TRBJ2-2; D unclear. The CDR3 sequence is 15 residues long. V was clipped by 0 bases and J by 2 bases, with 8 bases between them. CDR1 and CDR2 (germline): SGHKS, YYEKEE (reference sequence). This CDR3 is CASSLVQTNTGELFF. CDR3 nucleotide sequence: TGTGCCAGCAGCTTGGTACAGACAAACACCGGGGAGCTGTTTTTT.